This T cell receptor (beta chain) was identified during a study of human thymus T cells. In regard to this clone: As yet, its antigen is unknown.

Study conclusions and caveats: Both thymic and peripheral blood repertoires showed apparently biased V and J usage. The related literature has documented a marked overlap of thymic repertoires among unrelated individuals.

It was from resections taken during corrective heart surgery that the thymus tissue came. Healthy Finnish infants having corrective surgery for congenital heart defects served as donors. V lost 2 bases, J lost 4 bases, and 12 bases lay in between. Germline-derived CDR1 and CDR2 are MNHEY and SMNVEV (reference sequence). This CDR3 has 15 amino acids. Clones were sequenced by immunoSEQ multiplex PCR, and TCRdb holds only the in-frame ones, with some missing. The data hold under 150,000 clones, with more than 90% observed a single time. The rearrangement uses TRBV27 and TRBJ1-5; D call uncertain. Sequencing was performed on thymus tissue. The receptor was isolated from a boy in the first two years of life with a congenital heart defect but otherwise immunologically healthy. The chain's CDR3 is CASSLVGSVNQPQHF. CDR3 sequence (DNA): TGTGCCAGCAGTTTAGTCGGTAGTGTGAATCAGCCCCAGCATTTT.